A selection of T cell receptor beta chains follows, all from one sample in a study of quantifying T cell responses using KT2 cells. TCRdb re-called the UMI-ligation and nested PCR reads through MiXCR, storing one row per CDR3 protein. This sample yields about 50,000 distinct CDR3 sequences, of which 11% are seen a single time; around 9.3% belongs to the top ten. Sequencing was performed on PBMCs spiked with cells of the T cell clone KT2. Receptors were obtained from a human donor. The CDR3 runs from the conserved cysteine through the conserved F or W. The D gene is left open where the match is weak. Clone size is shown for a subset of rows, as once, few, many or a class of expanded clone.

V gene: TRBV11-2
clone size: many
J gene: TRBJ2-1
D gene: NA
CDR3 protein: CASSSKGPYNEQFF
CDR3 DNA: TGTGCCAGCAGCTCGAAGGGGCCCTACAATGAGCAGTTCTTC

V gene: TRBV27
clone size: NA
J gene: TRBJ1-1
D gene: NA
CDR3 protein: CASSLHLNTEAFF
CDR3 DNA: TGTGCCAGCAGTTTACATCTGAACACTGAAGCTTTCTTT

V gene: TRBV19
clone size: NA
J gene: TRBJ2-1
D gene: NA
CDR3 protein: CASSLRSGNEQFF
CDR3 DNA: TGTGCCAGTTCACTTCGGTCTGGCAATGAGCAGTTCTTC

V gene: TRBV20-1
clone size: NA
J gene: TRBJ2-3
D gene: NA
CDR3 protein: CSARAPVGDTQYF
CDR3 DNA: TGCAGTGCTAGAGCTCCTGTAGGAGATACGCAGTATTTT

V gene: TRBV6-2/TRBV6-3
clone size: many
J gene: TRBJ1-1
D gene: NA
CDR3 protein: CASSYEGNTEAFF
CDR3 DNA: TGTGCCAGCAGTTACGAAGGGAACACTGAAGCTTTCTTT

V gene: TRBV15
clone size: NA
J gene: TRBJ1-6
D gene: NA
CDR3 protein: CATSRQEGNSPLHF
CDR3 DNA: TGTGCCACCAGCCGACAGGAGGGGAATTCACCCCTCCACTTT

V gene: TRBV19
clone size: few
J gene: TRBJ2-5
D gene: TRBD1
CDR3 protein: CASSIEQGTSETQYF
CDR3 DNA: TGTGCCAGTAGTATAGAACAGGGGACGAGTGAGACCCAGTACTTC

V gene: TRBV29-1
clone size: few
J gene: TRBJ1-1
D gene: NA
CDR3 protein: CSIVPGPLNTEAFF
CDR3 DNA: TGCAGCATTGTGCCGGGACCCCTGAACACTGAAGCTTTCTTT

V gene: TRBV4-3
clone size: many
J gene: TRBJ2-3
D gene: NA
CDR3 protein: CASSQDWGDTQYF
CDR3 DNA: TGCGCCAGCAGCCAAGATTGGGGAGATACGCAGTATTTT

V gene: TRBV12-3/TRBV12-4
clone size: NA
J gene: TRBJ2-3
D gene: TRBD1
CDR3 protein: CASSPTGVLTDTQYF
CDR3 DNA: TGTGCCAGCAGTCCGACAGGGGTCCTCACAGATACGCAGTATTTT

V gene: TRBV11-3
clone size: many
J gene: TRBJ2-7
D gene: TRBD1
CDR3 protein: CASSLVGLSRGRPYEQYF
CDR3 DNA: TGTGCCAGCAGCTTAGTAGGTCTCTCCAGGGGGCGCCCCTACGAGCAGTACTTC

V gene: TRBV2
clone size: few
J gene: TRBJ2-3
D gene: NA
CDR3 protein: CASRMTSDTQYF
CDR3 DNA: TGTGCCAGCCGGATGACTTCGGATACGCAGTATTTT

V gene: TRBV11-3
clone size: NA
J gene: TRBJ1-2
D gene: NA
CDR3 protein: CASSSRRGFSDYGYTF
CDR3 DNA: TGTGCCAGCAGCTCTCGGAGAGGGTTCAGCGACTATGGCTACACCTTC

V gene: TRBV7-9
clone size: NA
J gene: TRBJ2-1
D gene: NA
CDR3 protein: CASSLLAVSYNEQFF
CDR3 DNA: TGTGCCAGCAGCTTATTGGCAGTCTCCTACAATGAGCAGTTCTTC

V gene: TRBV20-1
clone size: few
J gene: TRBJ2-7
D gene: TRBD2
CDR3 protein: CSAKGLAGGDSYEQYF
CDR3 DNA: TGCAGTGCTAAGGGACTAGCGGGAGGGGACTCCTACGAGCAGTACTTC

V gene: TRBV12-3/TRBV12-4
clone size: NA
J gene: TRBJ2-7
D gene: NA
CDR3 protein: CASTPTTSLDEQYF
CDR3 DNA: TGTGCCAGCACCCCAACTACTAGCTTGGACGAGCAGTACTTC

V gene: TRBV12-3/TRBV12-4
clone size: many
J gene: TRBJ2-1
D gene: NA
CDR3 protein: CASSLGADTEFF
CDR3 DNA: TGTGCCAGCAGTTTAGGGGCGGACACGGAGTTCTTC

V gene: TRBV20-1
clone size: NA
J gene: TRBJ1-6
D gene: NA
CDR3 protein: CSARFQGNSPLHF
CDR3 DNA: TGCAGTGCTAGGTTTCAGGGTAATTCACCCCTCCACTTT

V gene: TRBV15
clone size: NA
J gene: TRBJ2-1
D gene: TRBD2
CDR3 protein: CATSRDGGLAGTVANEQFF
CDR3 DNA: TGTGCCACCAGCAGAGATGGGGGACTAGCGGGGACGGTGGCCAATGAGCAGTTCTTC

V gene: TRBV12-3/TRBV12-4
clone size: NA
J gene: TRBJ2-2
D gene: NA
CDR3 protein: CASSFSGANTGELFF
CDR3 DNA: TGTGCCAGCAGTTTTTCAGGGGCCAACACCGGGGAGCTGTTTTTT

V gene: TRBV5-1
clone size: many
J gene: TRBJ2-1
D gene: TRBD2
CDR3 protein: CASRPLAGTYNEQFF
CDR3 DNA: TGCGCCAGCAGACCTCTAGCGGGAACCTACAATGAGCAGTTCTTC

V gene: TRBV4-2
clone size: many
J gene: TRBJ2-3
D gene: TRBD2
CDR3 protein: CASSQDAGETDTQYF
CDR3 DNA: TGTGCCAGCAGCCAAGATGCGGGAGAAACAGATACGCAGTATTTT

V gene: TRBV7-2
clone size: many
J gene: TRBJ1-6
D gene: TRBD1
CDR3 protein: CASSSRGQGDNSPLHF
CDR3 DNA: TGTGCCAGCAGCTCAAGGGGACAGGGAGACAATTCACCCCTCCACTTT

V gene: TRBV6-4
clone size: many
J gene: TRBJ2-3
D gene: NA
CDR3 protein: CASSDRAGDTQYF
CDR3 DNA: TGTGCCAGCAGTGACAGGGCGGGGGATACGCAGTATTTT

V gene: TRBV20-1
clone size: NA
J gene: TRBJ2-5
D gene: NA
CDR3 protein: CSANPGWGGAAETQYF
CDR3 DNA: TGCAGTGCTAACCCTGGGTGGGGGGGCGCCGCCGAGACCCAGTACTTC

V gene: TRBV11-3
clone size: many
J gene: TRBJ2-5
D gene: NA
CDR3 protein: CASSVSGEYQETQYF
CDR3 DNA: TGTGCCAGCAGCGTCTCCGGAGAGTACCAAGAGACCCAGTACTTC

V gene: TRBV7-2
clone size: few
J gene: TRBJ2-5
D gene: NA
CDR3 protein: CASSSNGLRETQYF
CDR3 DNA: TGTGCCAGCAGCTCCAACGGACTACGGGAGACCCAGTACTTC

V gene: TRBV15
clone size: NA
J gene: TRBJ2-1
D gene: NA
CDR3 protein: CATSRVPSGEQFF
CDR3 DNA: TGTGCCACCAGCAGAGTTCCGAGTGGCGAGCAGTTCTTC

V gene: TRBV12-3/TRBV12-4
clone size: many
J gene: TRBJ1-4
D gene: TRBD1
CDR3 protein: CASSTGTGATNEKLFF
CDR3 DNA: TGTGCCAGCAGTACCGGGACAGGGGCAACTAATGAAAAACTGTTTTTT

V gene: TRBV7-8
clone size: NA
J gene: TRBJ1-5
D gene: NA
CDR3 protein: CASSLAASWRGRGQPQHF
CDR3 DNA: TGTGCCAGCAGCTTAGCGGCATCATGGAGGGGAAGGGGTCAGCCCCAGCATTTT

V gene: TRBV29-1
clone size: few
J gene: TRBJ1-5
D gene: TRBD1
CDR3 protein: CSVIDRDRLNQPQHF
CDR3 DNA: TGCAGCGTTATAGACCGGGACAGGCTCAATCAGCCCCAGCATTTT

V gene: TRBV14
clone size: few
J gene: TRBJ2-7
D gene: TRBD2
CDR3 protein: CASSQALAGAYEQYF
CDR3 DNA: TGTGCCAGCAGCCAAGCACTAGCGGGGGCCTACGAGCAGTACTTC

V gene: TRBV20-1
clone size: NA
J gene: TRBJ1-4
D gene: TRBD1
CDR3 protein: CSAREARQGATNEKLFF
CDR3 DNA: TGCAGTGCTAGGGAGGCTAGACAGGGGGCAACTAATGAAAAACTGTTTTTT

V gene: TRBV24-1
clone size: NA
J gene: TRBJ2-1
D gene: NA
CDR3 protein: CATNRGTDEQFF
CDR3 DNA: TGTGCCACCAACCGCGGGACTGATGAGCAGTTCTTC

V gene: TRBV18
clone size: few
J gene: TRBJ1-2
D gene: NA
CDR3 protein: CASSPRTLYGYTF
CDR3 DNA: TGTGCCAGCTCCCCTCGGACTCTCTATGGCTACACCTTC